This passage covers 16 T cell receptor beta chains from one sample sequenced in a study of T cell responses to AZD1222 COVID-19 vaccine. Some clones are missing from TCRdb's copy, which holds only in-frame ones; the method was immunoSEQ multiplex PCR. The sample includes approximately 99,000 clones, around 84% of them seen just once. The sequenced sample was peripheral blood, obtained on day 0 of AZD1222 vaccination. The receptors here all came from an adult in good health.

The CDR3 sequence: CASSLLGTAGDQPQHF. The CDR3 nucleotides are TGTGCCAGCAGCTTACTTGGGACAGCAGGCGATCAGCCCCAGCATTTT. J is TRBJ1-5 and V is TRBV5-4; 7 bases agree with TRBD1. The germline CDR1 and CDR2 sequences are SGHNT and YYREEE (reference sequence). V shed 2 bases and J 5 bases; nucleotides not matched to a gene: 10. The CDR3 totals 16 residues.

This clone was counted once. This chain joins TRBV18 and TRBJ2-3; D is unresolved. The V gene's germline CDR1 is KGHSH and CDR2 LQKENI. There are 12 residues in the CDR3. The V end lost 0 bases, the J end lost 8 bases, and 6 bases lay between the germline ends. CDR3 region: CASSPPTLTQYF. The CDR3 region has the DNA TGTGCCAGCTCACCACCGACCCTTACGCAGTATTTT.

Note on this clone: The sample carries other DNA sequences with the same CDR3. The chain has TRBV30 and TRBJ1-4; D is unresolved. V was trimmed by 0 bases and J by 8 bases, leaving 7 bases between them. The CDR3 sequence is 12 residues long. Germline V CDR1 and CDR2: GTSNPN, SVGIG (reference sequence). DNA of the CDR3: TGTGCCTGGAGTGTCTCCGGAGAAAAACTGTTTTTT. Its translation is CAWSVSGEKLFF.

This clone was seen a few times. This chain links TRBV6-1 with TRBJ1-2; D remains ambiguous. Germline-derived CDR1 and CDR2 are MNHNS and SASEGT. V was trimmed by 1 base and J by 4 bases, leaving 10 bases between them. CDR3 length: 14 amino acids. The CDR3 loop reads CASSEGLPLYGYTF. Here the CDR3 DNA reads TGTGCCAGCAGTGAAGGTCTCCCGCTCTATGGCTACACCTTC.

The chain has TRBV9 and TRBJ2-6; 8 bases fit TRBD1. The V and J ends lost 2 bases and 1 base, in that order; junction bases with no gene match: 8. Germline V gives CDR1 SGDLS, CDR2 YYNGEE. This CDR3 comprises 18 residues. The DNA of the CDR3 is TGTGCCAGCAGCGTGTCAGGGGGCCCACCTTCTGGGGCCAACGTCCTGACTTTC. This translates into CASSVSGGPPSGANVLTF. The complete variable domain, with remaining parts taken from reference TRBV9 and TRBJ2-6, reads DSGVTQTPKHLITATGQRVTLRCSPRSGDLSVYWYQQSLDQGLQFLIQYYNGEERAKGNILERFSAQQFPDLHSELNLSSLELGDSALYFCASSVSGGPPSGANVLTFGAGSRLTVL.

The chain combines TRBV7-9 with TRBJ2-3; D is perhaps TRBD2 (6 bases). Trimming stripped 5 bases from V and 2 bases from J, with 20 bases between. The CDR3 sequence is 17 residues long. Germline V gene data show CDR1 as SEHNR and CDR2 as FQNEAQ (reference sequence). CDR3 amino acids: CASSQGGAGPSTDTQYF. CDR3 coding DNA: TGTGCCAGCAGCCAGGGCGGCGCGGGGCCGTCCACAGATACGCAGTATTTT.

The V gene is TRBV18, the J gene TRBJ1-1, with a tentative D call TRBD1 (5 bases). CDR3 length: 16 amino acids. Deletions cut 4 bases from V and 4 bases from J, with 19 bases between. Germline CDR1 and CDR2: KGHSH and LQKENI. The CDR3 reads CASSRSSDGAGTEAFF. In nucleotides, the CDR3 is TGTGCCAGCTCACGATCCAGCGACGGGGCGGGCACTGAAGCTTTCTTT.

The CDR3 loop is CASSESLGQGRLPQHF. The CDR3 bases are TGCGCCAGCAGTGAGTCATTGGGACAGGGGCGGTTGCCCCAGCATTTT. The chain recombines TRBV10-1 with TRBJ1-5, with 10 bases that match TRBD1. The CDR3 sequence is 16 residues long. Germline CDR1 is WNHNN and CDR2 is SYGVQD (reference sequence). J gave up 9 bases and V 0 bases, and 8 bases lay outside the gene matches.

This clone has only a few counts. Distinct nucleotide sequences in the sample also encode this CDR3. V usage is TRBV2 and J usage is TRBJ2-3; 8 bases map to TRBD2. The CDR3 totals 15 residues. Germline V lookup: CDR1 SNHLY, CDR2 FYNNEI. V shed 2 bases and J 3 bases; nucleotides not matched to a gene: 4. Here the CDR3 reads CASSERSGGTDTQYF. In nucleotides, the CDR3 is TGTGCCAGCAGTGAAAGGTCGGGAGGGACAGATACGCAGTATTTT.

The chain employs TRBV7-9 and TRBJ1-2; D is undetermined. CDR3 length: 12 amino acids. The V and J ends lost 11 bases and 3 bases respectively, with 13 bases between them. Germline V gives CDR1 SEHNR, CDR2 FQNEAQ (reference sequence). The CDR3 loop is CADTGPYYGYTF. CDR3 nucleotide sequence: TGTGCCGACACCGGGCCGTACTATGGCTACACCTTC. The whole variable domain, filled in from reference TRBV7-9 and TRBJ1-2, reads DTGVSQNPRHKITKRGQNVTFRCDPISEHNRLYWYRQTLGQGPEFLTYFQNEAQLEKSRLLSDRFSAERPKGSFSTLEIQRTEQGDSAMYLCADTGPYYGYTFGSGTRLTVV.

The chain combines TRBV7-9 with TRBJ1-2; D unclear. There are 12 residues in the CDR3. The V gene lost 5 bases and the J gene lost 14 bases, with 18 bases spanning the gap. Germline V CDR1 and CDR2: SEHNR, FQNEAQ (reference sequence). This CDR3 reads CASSPNGRDETF. CDR3 in DNA: TGTGCCAGCAGCCCAAACGGTCGGGATGAAACCTTC.

The chain carries TRBV18 and TRBJ2-7, with D perhaps TRBD2 (6 bases). Trimming left V 4 bases short and J 2 bases short, with 18 bases between. The germline CDR1 and CDR2 sequences are KGHSH and LQKENI. This CDR3 has 16 residues. This chain's CDR3 is CASSRTTLLPPYEQYF. The CDR3 region has the DNA TGTGCCAGCTCACGGACTACCCTATTACCTCCCTACGAGCAGTACTTC.

The rearrangement links TRBV4-1 to TRBJ1-2, with D uncertain. This CDR3 has 15 amino acids. V was cut by 4 bases and J by 1 base, with 13 bases left in between. In germline, CDR1 is MGHRA, CDR2 YSYEKL. For the CDR3, the DNA is TGCGCCAGCAGCCTAGGGTCCAGCTTTAACTATGGCTACACCTTC. This encodes CASSLGSSFNYGYTF.

With regard to this clone: Without the conserved terminal phenylalanine or tryptophan, this CDR3 likely stems from a read error. It is unclear where the CDR3 begins or ends on the DNA, so no DNA is shown, and the CDR3 is as TCRdb lists it. V is TRBV6-1 and J is TRBJ2-7. The CDR3 sequence runs 12 residues, both termini included. Looked up from germline, CDR1 is MNHNS and CDR2 is SASEGT. The CDR3 protein is CASSERRGAPRI.

This chain connects TRBV7-2 to TRBJ2-3, with D unresolved. The CDR3 consists of 11 residues. The V and J ends lost 0 bases and 5 bases respectively, with 0 bases between them. Germline V gene sequence: CDR1 SGHTA, CDR2 FQGNSA. The CDR3 DNA follows: TGTGCCAGCAGCTTAGCAGATACGCAGTATTTT. It specifies CASSLADTQYF.

The genes are TRBV19 and TRBJ2-3; D is uncertain. This CDR3 spans 17 amino acids. Germline lookup yields CDR1 LNHDA and CDR2 SQIVND (reference sequence). V lost 1 base to trimming and J lost 0 bases, with 14 bases between them. The CDR3 loop reads CASSIVRWILSTDTQYF. The CDR3 coding sequence is TGTGCCAGTAGTATAGTACGGTGGATCCTTAGCACAGATACGCAGTATTTT.